Shown below are 32 T cell receptor beta chains from a single sample sequenced in a study of cytomegalovirus exposure and HLA in healthy donors. Libraries were prepared by immunoSEQ multiplex PCR; TCRdb keeps only in-frame clonotypes and omits some of them. The sample holds fewer than 60,000 clones, about 88% seen once. The material sequenced was PBMCs. The receptors were sampled from a woman aged 18-30 years in good health and CMV-seronegative.

This rearrangement joins TRBV2 to TRBJ2-6, with a possible D match to TRBD1 (6 bases). The germline V and J ends were trimmed by 7 bases and 2 bases, with 12 bases remaining between them. CDR1 and CDR2 (germline): SNHLY, FYNNEI. CDR3 size: 15 residues. CDR3 sequence reads: CASTQEGAGANVLTF. Here the CDR3 DNA reads TGTGCCAGCACTCAAGAGGGGGCTGGGGCCAACGTCCTGACTTTC. Complete variable domain (other parts from reference TRBV2 and TRBJ2-6): EPEVTQTPSHQVTQMGQEVILRCVPISNHLYFYWYRQILGQKVEFLVSFYNNEISEKSEIFDDQFSVERPDGSNFTLKIRSTKLEDSAMYFCASTQEGAGANVLTFGAGSRLTVL.

DNA for the CDR3: TGTGCCAGCAGTGATATCGTACTAGCGGGGGCCGGGGGAGAGACCCAGTACTTC. Residues: CASSDIVLAGAGGETQYF. The chain links TRBV2 to TRBJ2-5, with TRBD2 matching 11 bases. The CDR3 spans 18 residues. Germline CDR1 is SNHLY and CDR2 is FYNNEI. V shed 3 bases, J shed 4 bases, and the junction held 13 bases outside the gene matches.

This clone was seen a few times. This chain uses TRBV5-3 with TRBJ2-2; 16 bases align to TRBD2. TRBV5-3 is annotated as an ORF whose role is uncertain. The CDR3 covers 19 residues. V was pared by 0 bases and J by 0 bases, with 2 bases of the junction left unmatched. CDR3 amino acids: CARSLAGTSGRANTGELFF. In DNA, the CDR3 is TGTGCCAGAAGCTTGGCCGGGACTAGCGGGAGGGCGAACACCGGGGAGCTGTTTTTT.

This clone was observed a handful of times. The chain has TRBV9 and TRBJ2-7; 9 bases fit TRBD2. The CDR3 loop spans 14 amino acids. Trimming cost V 4 bases and J 6 bases; bases outside gene matches: 8. Germline CDR1 SGDLS, CDR2 YYNGEE. The CDR3 DNA is TGTGCCAGCAGCCCCTCGGGACTAGCAAGCGAGCAGTACTTC. This encodes CASSPSGLASEQYF.

The chain has TRBV18 and TRBJ1-3; 8 bases agree with TRBD1. CDR1 is KGHSH and CDR2 is LQKENI in the germline V gene. Trimming took 6 bases from V and 3 from J; bases not matched to a gene: 10. This CDR3 comprises 16 residues. The CDR3 region has the DNA TGTGCCAGCTCCACGAACAGGGGGGAATATGGAAACACCATATATTTT. This translates into CASSTNRGEYGNTIYF.

V is TRBV5-6 and J is TRBJ2-7, with D perhaps matching TRBD1 (5 bases). Deletions cut 7 bases from V and 4 bases from J, with 15 bases between. The CDR3 has 13 residues. CDR1 is SGHDT, CDR2 YYEEEE, per germline. The CDR3 sequence: CASLQAGKYEQYF. DNA for the CDR3: TGTGCCAGCCTGCAGGCAGGGAAGTACGAGCAGTACTTC.

The chain recombines TRBV7-8 with TRBJ2-5; D is possibly TRBD2 (6 bases). The CDR3 runs to 12 residues. CDR1 is SGHVS, CDR2 FQNEAQ, per germline. V lost 4 bases to trimming and J lost 9 bases, with 12 bases between them. CDR3: CASSSGGEAQYF. The CDR3 DNA sequence: TGTGCCAGCAGCTCAGGAGGGGAGGCCCAGTACTTC.

The chain joins TRBV27 to TRBJ2-1; no clear D. Per germline, CDR1 MNHEY and CDR2 SMNVEV (reference sequence). The CDR3 covers 14 residues. Trimming took 2 bases from V and 1 from J, leaving 6 bases between them. CDR3 coding DNA: TGTGCCAGCAGTTTAAGCCCATCCTACAATGAGCAGTTCTTC. It encodes CASSLSPSYNEQFF.

Only one count was recorded for this clone. The V call is TRBV28, the J call TRBJ1-2; possible D gene TRBD1, 5 bases. This CDR3 is built from 12 residues. Germline V gene data show CDR1 as MDHEN and CDR2 as SYDVKM. The germline V and J ends were trimmed by 5 bases and 8 bases, with 12 bases remaining between them. CDR3 in DNA: TGTGCCAGCAGTATAGGGGTGGGGGGCTACACCTTC. Residues: CASSIGVGGYTF.

The J gene is TRBJ2-3, the V gene TRBV30; 7 positions match TRBD2. The CDR3 spans 17 residues. With 0 bases clipped from V and 2 bases from J, the junction kept 11 bases outside the gene matches. From germline, CDR1 is GTSNPN and CDR2 SVGIG (reference sequence). The CDR3 region is CAWSVGAGVWDTDTQYF. The CDR3 DNA is TGTGCCTGGAGTGTAGGGGCGGGAGTGTGGGACACAGATACGCAGTATTTT.

A single count supports this clone. The genes are TRBV11-1 and TRBJ2-3; D is perhaps TRBD2 (5 bases). The germline V and J ends were trimmed by 3 bases and 4 bases, with 14 bases remaining between them. CDR1 and CDR2 (germline): SGHAT, FQDESV (reference sequence). The length of the CDR3 is 15 residues. The CDR3 region has the DNA TGTGCCAGCAGCTTTGATGACTACGACCCAGATACGCAGTATTTT. Translating it yields CASSFDDYDPDTQYF.

The chain combines TRBV6-5 with TRBJ2-3, with D maybe TRBD2 (5 bases). Germline lookup yields CDR1 MNHEY and CDR2 SVGAGI. Between the trimmed V and J ends, which lost 6 bases and 0 bases, there was a span of 13 bases. CDR3 length: 15 amino acids. The CDR3: CASSTGFPSTDTQYF. CDR3 DNA: TGTGCCAGCAGCACGGGGTTCCCTAGCACAGATACGCAGTATTTT.

This sequence joins TRBV7-9 and TRBJ1-4; 7 bases line up with TRBD1. The germline V gene encodes CDR1 SEHNR and CDR2 FQNEAQ (reference sequence). The CDR3 consists of 15 residues. Germline trimming cut 8 bases from V and 3 bases from J; bases unmatched to any gene: 9. CDR3 DNA sequence: TGTGCCAGCTCCCCACCCGGGACAGCTAATGAAAAACTGTTTTTT. It encodes CASSPPGTANEKLFF.

The chain links TRBV28 to TRBJ2-7; 11 nucleotides line up with TRBD2. The CDR3 is 18 residues long. Per the germline V gene, CDR1 is MDHEN and CDR2 is SYDVKM. V dropped 3 bases and J dropped 0; count of bases not matched to a gene: 10. The CDR3 region has the DNA TGTGCCAGCAGTTTTCCATTAAGACTAGCGGGGAGCTCCTACGAGCAGTACTTC. Residues: CASSFPLRLAGSSYEQYF.

This clone was detected once. The rearrangement joins TRBV27 to TRBJ2-7, with D tentatively TRBD2 (6 bases). V was shortened by 2 bases and J by 2 bases, with 10 bases between the two germline ends. CDR1 MNHEY and CDR2 SMNVEV come from the germline V gene (reference sequence). There are 14 residues in the CDR3. The CDR3 DNA reads as TGTGCCAGCAGTTTAGCGGGAAAGGCCTACGAGCAGTACTTC. This translates into CASSLAGKAYEQYF.

The V and J genes are TRBV4-3 and TRBJ2-2; the D is unclear. CDR1 and CDR2 from the germline V gene are LGHNA and YSLEER. V was shortened by 0 bases and J by 2 bases, with 7 bases between the two germline ends. The CDR3 runs to 15 residues. The chain's CDR3 is CASSQEWHNTGELFF. In DNA form, the CDR3 reads TGCGCCAGCAGCCAAGAGTGGCACAACACCGGGGAGCTGTTTTTT.

The V and J genes are TRBV7-2 and TRBJ2-7; 8 nucleotides align to TRBD2. Per the germline V gene, CDR1 is SGHTA and CDR2 is FQGNSA. The V segment lost 2 bases and the J segment 5 bases; nucleotides outside the gene matches: 2. The CDR3 totals 13 residues. CDR3 sequence (DNA): TGTGCCAGCAGCTTAAGTAGCGGGGACGAGCAGTACTTC. Amino acids: CASSLSSGDEQYF.

This chain joins TRBV7-2 and TRBJ2-5; the match to TRBD1 covers 7 bases. The CDR3 is made up of 14 amino acids. Germline-derived CDR1 and CDR2 are SGHTA and FQGNSA. V lost 5 bases and J lost 3; bases outside the gene matches: 6. The CDR3 DNA follows: TGTGCCAGCAGCCCCTCGGGGACAGAAGAGACCCAGTACTTC. This sequence encodes CASSPSGTEETQYF.

The rearrangement uses TRBV6-6 and TRBJ1-5; D is unresolved. Trimming stripped 5 bases from V and 6 bases from J, with 14 bases between. The CDR3 extends over 14 amino acids. Germline lookup yields CDR1 MNHNY and CDR2 SVGAGI (reference sequence). CDR3 in DNA: TGTGCCAGCAGTGACGGAGGGTTGGGTCAGCCCCAGCATTTT. Residues: CASSDGGLGQPQHF.

The chain carries TRBV30 and TRBJ2-5; D might be TRBD2 (6 bases). V lost 2 bases and J 1 base, leaving 8 bases between the germline ends. Germline CDR1 GTSNPN, CDR2 SVGIG (reference sequence). This CDR3 spans 13 amino acids. CDR3: CAWSRDFQETQYF. CDR3 in DNA: TGTGCCTGGAGTCGGGACTTCCAAGAGACCCAGTACTTC.

The CDR3 DNA follows: TGTGCCAGCACCAAACCCCGGGACAGGTCGCAAGAGACCCAGTACTTC. Translating gives CASTKPRDRSQETQYF. The chain links TRBV21-1 to TRBJ2-5; the D call TRBD1 from the table was never checked on the DNA. TRBV21-1 is assigned pseudogene status. This CDR3 has 16 amino acids.

The chain employs TRBV2 and TRBJ2-5; a weak D match, TRBD2 (7 bases). This CDR3 comprises 14 residues. The germline CDR1 and CDR2 sequences are SNHLY and FYNNEI. Trimming took 1 base from V and 5 from J, leaving 11 bases between them. CDR3 DNA: TGTGCCAGCAGTGAAGGGGGGGGGCCGGAGACCCAGTACTTC. Residues: CASSEGGGPETQYF.

The chain carries TRBV7-9 and TRBJ1-1; no definite D call. Trimming took off 5 bases at V and 0 bases at J, with 13 bases between the two ends. The CDR3 has 15 amino acids. The germline V gene has CDR1 SEHNR and CDR2 FQNEAQ (reference sequence). In DNA, the CDR3 is TGTGCCAGCAGCGTCTCCGCCAGTGTGAACACTGAAGCTTTCTTT. Translating gives CASSVSASVNTEAFF.

This clone was detected only once. The chain is built from TRBV5-4 and TRBJ2-5, with no clear D. This CDR3 region has 13 residues. The V and J ends lost 0 bases and 5 bases respectively, with 8 bases between them. The germline gives CDR1 SGHNT, CDR2 YYREEE (reference sequence). The CDR3 here is CASSLGVRETQYF. The CDR3 DNA reads as TGTGCCAGCAGCTTGGGGGTCAGGGAGACCCAGTACTTC.

The CDR3 region is CASSQDGSGTGSYEQYF. CDR3 coding DNA: TGCGCCAGCAGCCAAGATGGTTCCGGTACAGGCTCCTACGAGCAGTACTTC. The V and J genes are TRBV4-3 and TRBJ2-7; perhaps TRBD1 as D (5 bases). This CDR3 is 17 amino acids long. Trimming took 0 bases from V and 0 from J, leaving 15 bases between them. Germline V gene sequence: CDR1 LGHNA, CDR2 YSLEER.

The DNA for the CDR3 is TGCGCCAGCAGCCCCAGGACAGGGGGGTCACCCCTCCACTTT. It yields the protein CASSPRTGGSPLHF. The rearrangement links TRBV5-1 to TRBJ1-6; 10 bases are shared with TRBD1. V shed 4 bases, J shed 10 bases, and the junction held 5 bases outside the gene matches. The CDR3 is made up of 14 amino acids. Germline values: CDR1 SGHRS, CDR2 YFSETQ.

This clone was seen only a few times. V and J are TRBV7-2 and TRBJ1-5, with 7 bases that match TRBD1. The CDR3 has 15 residues. The germline CDR1 and CDR2 sequences are SGHTA and FQGNSA. After removal of 5 bases from V and 6 bases from J, the junction contained 10 bases not matched to a gene. The CDR3 reads CASSPGPGGGQPQHF. CDR3 nucleotides: TGTGCCAGCAGCCCAGGCCCAGGGGGAGGTCAGCCCCAGCATTTT. Complete variable domain (other parts from reference TRBV7-2 and TRBJ1-5): GAGVSQSPSNKVTEKGKDVELRCDPISGHTALYWYRQSLGQGLEFLIYFQGNSAPDKSGLPSDRFSAERTGGSVSTLTIQRTQQEDSAVYLCASSPGPGGGQPQHFGDGTRLSIL.

This chain joins TRBV19 and TRBJ2-2; 7 bases line up with TRBD2. This CDR3 has 16 amino acids. Germline V CDR1 and CDR2: LNHDA, SQIVND (reference sequence). With 6 bases clipped from V and 1 base from J, the junction kept 8 bases outside the gene matches. The CDR3 sequence: CASRPPGLQNTGELFF. CDR3 sequence (DNA): TGTGCCAGTAGGCCCCCGGGACTACAGAACACCGGGGAGCTGTTTTTT. The whole variable domain, filled in from reference TRBV19 and TRBJ2-2, reads DGGITQSPKYLFRKEGQNVTLSCEQNLNHDAMYWYRQDPGQGLRLIYYSQIVNDFQKGDIAEGYSVSREKKESFPLTVTSAQKNPTAFYLCASRPPGLQNTGELFFGEGSRLTVL.

The J gene is TRBJ1-1, the V gene TRBV6-6; 8 bases match TRBD1. The CDR3 has 15 amino acids. Unmatched junction bases numbered 7, after V lost 6 bases and J lost 1 base. From germline, CDR1 is MNHNY and CDR2 SVGAGI (reference sequence). For the CDR3, the DNA is TGTGCCAGCAGCCCACCCGGGACAGGGAACACTGAAGCTTTCTTT. Its translation: CASSPPGTGNTEAFF.

This chain joins TRBV11-3 and TRBJ2-7; 8 bases are shared with TRBD2. Germline CDR1 and CDR2: SGHNT and YENEEA. Trimming at V came to 5 bases and at J to 3 bases, leaving 15 bases not matched to a gene. This CDR3 region has 17 residues. The CDR3 DNA sequence: TGTGCCAGCAGCCCCCGGGGGGGTACTAACTCTATCTACGAGCAGTACTTC. Its protein product is CASSPRGGTNSIYEQYF. Complete variable domain (other parts from reference TRBV11-3 and TRBJ2-7): EAGVVQSPRYKIIEKKQPVAFWCNPISGHNTLYWYLQNLGQGPELLIRYENEEAVDDSQLPKDRFSAERLKGVDSTLKIQPAELGDSAVYLCASSPRGGTNSIYEQYFGPGTRLTVT.

This chain links TRBV7-2 with TRBJ1-5, with D possibly being TRBD1 (6 bases). The CDR3 totals 16 residues. Trimming stripped 2 bases from V and 4 bases from J, with 15 bases between. Per germline, CDR1 SGHTA and CDR2 FQGNSA. The DNA for the CDR3 is TGTGCCAGCAGCTTATCACAGGGTGGTTCTAATCAGCCCCAGCATTTT. Translated, it gives CASSLSQGGSNQPQHF.

V gene TRBV18 combines with J gene TRBJ1-1, with D possibly TRBD1 on 6 matching bases. The CDR3 is made up of 14 amino acids. The V end lost 5 bases, the J end lost 7 bases, and 17 bases lay between the germline ends. The germline gives CDR1 KGHSH, CDR2 LQKENI. The CDR3 loop is CASSLTARDIEAFF. CDR3 sequence (DNA): TGTGCCAGCTCATTGACGGCTCGGGACATTGAAGCTTTCTTT.